The 15 T cell receptor beta chains below were found in one sample sequenced in a study of CD8+CD57+ T cells in acquired aplastic anemia. Both TCR beta VDJ combination and CDR3 sequence profiling were carried out. Genomic DNA was the template for this profiling. TCRdb reanalysed the reads using MiXCR and keeps one entry per CDR3 protein. The table lists around 50,000 distinct CDR3 sequences, about 56% of them singletons. Whoever was chosen for sequencing had shown CD8+CD57+ cell expansion by flow cytometry. Source material: sorted CD4+, CD8+, or CD8+CD57+ T cells (not recorded which) from PBMCs. The source of these receptors is a human donor with aplastic anemia.

This clonotype was detected ten times or more. The rearrangement uses TRBV4-2 and TRBJ1-5; D not resolved. Between the trimmed V and J ends, which lost 3 bases and 5 bases, there was a span of 11 bases. The CDR3 contains 14 residues. Looked up from germline, CDR1 is LGHNA and CDR2 is YNFKEQ. Here the CDR3 reads CASSHALGDQPQHF. The CDR3, as DNA: TGTGCCAGCAGCCATGCTCTTGGGGATCAGCCCCAGCATTTT.

V is TRBV15 and J is TRBJ1-2; D is uncertain. V lost 4 bases, J lost 2 bases, and 11 bases lay in between. The CDR3 runs 14 residues. CDR1 is LNHNV and CDR2 is YYDKDF in the germline V gene (reference sequence). The CDR3 DNA is TGTGCCACCAGCACAACTCTGAGGAACTATGGCTACACCTTC. Translation: CATSTTLRNYGYTF.

This clonotype was seen only a few times. The chain has TRBV5-1 and TRBJ1-6; no firm D call. Germline-derived CDR1 and CDR2 are SGHRS and YFSETQ. This CDR3 is 15 amino acids long. V lost 0 bases and J 7 bases, leaving 11 bases between the germline ends. CDR3 sequence: CASSLASGLNSPLHF. CDR3 in DNA: TGCGCCAGCAGCTTGGCTTCCGGGTTAAATTCACCCCTCCACTTT.

This clonotype has a handful of counts. V usage is TRBV7-2 and J usage is TRBJ2-7; weak D call: TRBD2 (5 bases). The ends were cut back, 6 bases at V and 2 bases at J, with 11 bases in the middle. The CDR3 has 13 amino acids. The germline gives CDR1 SGHTA, CDR2 FQGNSA. CDR3 amino acids: CTSSLTGTYEQYF. CDR3 bases: TGTACCAGCAGTCTTACCGGGACCTACGAGCAGTACTTC. The full variable domain, its missing parts supplied by reference TRBV7-2 and TRBJ2-7, is GAGVSQSPSNKVTEKGKDVELRCDPISGHTALYWYRQSLGQGLEFLIYFQGNSAPDKSGLPSDRFSAERTGGSVSTLTIQRTQQEDSAVYLCTSSLTGTYEQYFGPGTRLTVT.

This clonotype was observed at least ten times. One junction end disagrees with the germline gene, perhaps due to a read error. The gene calls are TRBV19 and TRBJ2-2; TRBD1 or TRBD2 may be the D gene (7 bases each). Germline loops: CDR1 LNHDA, CDR2 SQIVND (reference sequence). This CDR3 has 14 amino acids. The CDR3 DNA is TGTGCCAGTAGTCCTCAGGGGGGGACCGGGGGGCTGTTTTTT. It is translated as CASSPQGGTGGLFF.

The chain uses TRBV11-2 and TRBJ1-5; 8 nucleotides align to TRBD1. The germline V gene encodes CDR1 SGHAT and CDR2 FQNNGV. V lost 5 bases to trimming and J lost 6 bases; unmatched junction nucleotides: 18. This CDR3 region has 18 residues. The CDR3 here is CASSPETGGQVGGQPQHF. DNA for the CDR3: TGTGCCAGCAGCCCCGAAACAGGGGGACAGGTAGGCGGTCAGCCCCAGCATTTT.

This rearrangement joins TRBV2 to TRBJ1-2; D remains ambiguous. Looked up from germline, CDR1 is SNHLY and CDR2 is FYNNEI. CDR3 length: 13 amino acids. V was trimmed by 4 bases and J by 4 bases, leaving 10 bases between them. Written as DNA, the CDR3 is TGTGCCAGCAGTGGCTTAGGAACCTATGGCTACACCTTC. Its protein product is CASSGLGTYGYTF.

There are many counts of this clonotype. The chain couples TRBV9 to TRBJ2-3; 9 nucleotides align to TRBD1. The germline V gene encodes CDR1 SGDLS and CDR2 YYNGEE. This CDR3 contains 14 residues. Germline trimming cut 3 bases from V and 6 bases from J; bases unmatched to any gene: 5. The CDR3 region has the DNA TGTGCCAGCAGCGAGGGACAGGGCCGGGATACGCAGTATTTT. Its translation: CASSEGQGRDTQYF.

This clonotype was seen only once. The V gene is TRBV19, the J gene TRBJ1-5, with a weak D call TRBD1 (5 bases). V was trimmed by 3 bases and J by 7 bases, leaving 7 bases between them. CDR1 and CDR2 from the germline V gene are LNHDA and SQIVND (reference sequence). This CDR3 has 12 residues. The CDR3 DNA is TGTGCCAGTAGTATTTCAGGGCAGCCCCAGCATTTT. This codes for CASSISGQPQHF.

This clonotype appeared many times. V is TRBV5-6 and J is TRBJ1-6; 8 nucleotides line up with TRBD1. The CDR3 runs to 15 residues. With V trimmed by 6 bases and J by 9 bases, 11 bases remained unmatched. Per germline, CDR1 SGHDT and CDR2 YYEEEE. The CDR3 loop is CASTCETGEASPLHF. The CDR3 nucleotides read TGTGCCAGCACTTGTGAGACAGGGGAGGCTTCACCCCTCCACTTT.

The chain couples TRBV7-8 to TRBJ2-7, with 11 positions matching TRBD2. The junction had 8 bases not matched to a gene; V was cut back by 3 bases and J by 7 bases. This CDR3 comprises 15 residues. From germline, CDR1 is SGHVS and CDR2 FQNEAQ. Here the CDR3 DNA reads TGTGCCAGCAGCTTCAGCATAGCGGGGGGGAAAGAGCAGTACTTC. Translated: CASSFSIAGGKEQYF.

This clonotype is labeled as medium-sized. The genes are TRBV9 and TRBJ2-1; D not certain. CDR1 SGDLS and CDR2 YYNGEE come from the germline V gene. Trimming cost V 0 bases and J 5 bases, with 9 bases left between them. CDR3 length: 14 amino acids. CDR3 sequence (DNA): TGTGCCAGCAGCGTAGCGCTGGGGAACAATGAGCAGTTCTTC. It is translated as CASSVALGNNEQFF.

By proportion, this clonotype is medium-sized. The V call is TRBV10-3, the J call TRBJ1-1, with 9 bases identical to TRBD1. CDR1 is ENHRY and CDR2 is SYGVKD in the germline V gene. This CDR3 contains 15 residues. The junction had 6 bases not matched to a gene; V was cut back by 6 bases and J by 1 base. CDR3: CAIRPMTGGNTEAFF. For the CDR3, the DNA is TGTGCCATCAGACCCATGACAGGGGGGAACACTGAAGCTTTCTTT.

The CDR3 is CAISVAGPNTEAFF. The CDR3 DNA reads TGTGCCATCAGTGTAGCAGGGCCGAACACTGAAGCTTTCTTT. The chain carries TRBV10-3 and TRBJ1-1, with D possibly being TRBD1 (5 bases). Germline values: CDR1 ENHRY, CDR2 SYGVKD. V was clipped by 4 bases and J by 1 base, with 10 bases between them. The CDR3 extends over 14 amino acids.

In its sample, this clonotype was seen a few times. CDR3 in DNA: TGTGCCACCAGCAACGGACAGGGGATATCCTACGAGCAGTACTTC. As protein: CATSNGQGISYEQYF. The rearrangement joins TRBV15 to TRBJ2-7; 9 bases map to TRBD1. V dropped 4 bases and J dropped 1; count of bases not matched to a gene: 5. Looked up from germline, CDR1 is LNHNV and CDR2 is YYDKDF (reference sequence). The CDR3 loop spans 15 amino acids. The whole variable domain, remainder taken from reference TRBV15 and TRBJ2-7, is DAMVIQNPRYQVTQFGKPVTLSCSQTLNHNVMYWYQQKSSQAPKLLFHYYDKDFNNEADTPDNFQSRRPNTSFCFLDIRSPGLGDTAMYLCATSNGQGISYEQYFGPGTRLTVT.